One and the same sample provided the 9 T cell receptor beta chains below, sequenced in a study of cytomegalovirus exposure and HLA in healthy donors. The PCR was carried out with 60 Vbeta primers and 13 Jbeta primers. The data were produced by immunoSEQ multiplex PCR, yet TCRdb's version contains in-frame clones alone and is incomplete. This sample has 150,000 to 200,000 clones, with approximately 72% found just once. The sequencing sample was made of PBMCs. These receptors were collected from a human donor in good health.

This chain connects TRBV11-2 to TRBJ1-1, with TRBD1 matching over 7 bases. CDR1 SGHAT and CDR2 FQNNGV come from the germline V gene. The CDR3 runs 15 residues. The V gene end was trimmed by 0 bases and the J gene end by 0 bases; junction bases not matched to a gene: 1. The CDR3 is CASSLEDRLNTEAFF. CDR3 DNA: TGTGCCAGCAGCTTAGAGGACAGGCTGAACACTGAAGCTTTCTTT.

The chain couples TRBV4-1 to TRBJ2-3, with 9 bases lining up with TRBD2. Germline CDR1 MGHRA, CDR2 YSYEKL. The CDR3 is 15 residues long. Trimming took 4 bases from V and 1 from J; bases not matched to a gene: 3. The CDR3 is CASSPRLAGTDTQYF. CDR3 bases: TGCGCCAGCAGCCCGCGACTAGCGGGCACAGATACGCAGTATTTT.

This clone was seen more than once but under ten times. V is TRBV5-1 and J is TRBJ2-7; 9 nucleotides align to TRBD2. The CDR3 consists of 14 residues. Trimming at V came to 3 bases and at J to 0 bases, leaving 1 base not matched to a gene. The germline V gene has CDR1 SGHRS and CDR2 YFSETQ. The CDR3 DNA reads TGCGCCAGCAGCTCTAGCGGGGACTCCTACGAGCAGTACTTC. This codes for CASSSSGDSYEQYF.

This sequence joins TRBV25-1 and TRBJ1-2; 7 nucleotides line up with TRBD1. Germline V lookup: CDR1 MGHDK, CDR2 SYGVNS. This CDR3 is built from 15 residues. Unmatched junction bases numbered 5, after V lost 3 bases and J lost 1 base. The CDR3: CASSDTTGFNYGYTF. For the CDR3, the DNA is TGTGCCAGCAGTGACACGACAGGGTTTAACTATGGCTACACCTTC.

The chain combines TRBV6-5 with TRBJ1-1; D is uncertain. Trimming shortened V by 5 bases and J by 7 bases, and 11 bases separated the two germline ends. This CDR3 has 12 amino acids. Germline V gene sequence: CDR1 MNHEY, CDR2 SVGAGI. This CDR3 reads CASSPTTNEAFF. For the CDR3, the DNA is TGTGCCAGCAGTCCTACTACTAATGAAGCTTTCTTT.

The rearrangement joins TRBV7-8 to TRBJ1-3; D is unresolved. In germline, CDR1 is SGHVS, CDR2 FQNEAQ. Trimming cost V 1 base and J 0 bases, with 7 bases left between them. This CDR3 contains 15 residues. CDR3 amino acids: CASSLDRFSGNTIYF. The CDR3 DNA follows: TGTGCCAGCAGCTTAGACAGATTCTCTGGAAACACCATATATTTT.

This clone was seen a handful of times. The V gene is TRBV12-1, the J gene TRBJ1-5. TRBV12-1 is marked as a pseudogene. The CDR3 loop spans 15 amino acids. The CDR3 sequence is CASSSLSGVRQPQHF. CDR3 DNA: TGTGCCAGCAGCTCCCTTTCGGGGGTCCGCCAGCCCCAGCATTTT.

This clone was seen ten or more times. The chain employs TRBV27 and TRBJ2-2; the D gene is possibly TRBD1 (5 bases). Germline values: CDR1 MNHEY, CDR2 SMNVEV (reference sequence). Trimming took off 6 bases at V and 0 bases at J, with 11 bases between the two ends. CDR3 length equals 15 residues. CDR3 coding DNA: TGTGCCAGCAGGGCTACAGGACCGAACACCGGGGAGCTGTTTTTT. Translating it yields CASRATGPNTGELFF.

This chain joins TRBV5-1 and TRBJ2-7, with a weak D call TRBD2 (6 bases). The CDR3 consists of 13 residues. The V and J ends lost 4 bases and 5 bases respectively, with 13 bases between them. Germline values: CDR1 SGHRS, CDR2 YFSETQ. The CDR3 loop reads CASSKRLGDEQYF. CDR3 DNA sequence: TGCGCCAGCAGCAAGAGACTAGGTGACGAGCAGTACTTC.